What follows are 13 T cell receptor beta chains derived from one specimen sequenced in a study of blood T cell repertoires in COVID-19. The method was immunoSEQ multiplex PCR; TCRdb's version includes in-frame clones alone and lacks a portion of them. The sample records about 120,000 clones, roughly 80% being singletons. Sequencing was performed on peripheral blood. Receptor source: a human donor in a cohort sampled during active COVID-19.

This clone has only one observation. The chain joins TRBV28 to TRBJ2-5; the match to TRBD1 covers 8 bases. CDR1 and CDR2 from the germline V gene are MDHEN and SYDVKM. The ends lost 5 bases at V and 5 bases at J; junction bases unmatched: 4. The CDR3 totals 13 residues. The CDR3 bases are TGTGCCAGCAGTGACAGGGGTGGCGAGACCCAGTACTTC. Translating it yields CASSDRGGETQYF. Full variable domain (missing parts from reference TRBV28 and TRBJ2-5): DVKVTQSSRYLVKRTGEKVFLECVQDMDHENMFWYRQDPGLGLRLIYFSYDVKMKEKGDIPEGYSVSREKKERFSLILESASTNQTSMYLCASSDRGGETQYFGPGTRLLVL.

This sequence joins TRBV11-2 and TRBJ1-4; D is ambiguous. Germline values: CDR1 SGHAT, CDR2 FQNNGV. The CDR3 runs to 16 residues. Trimming shortened V by 0 bases and J by 7 bases, and 15 bases separated the two germline ends. CDR3 sequence (DNA): TGTGCCAGCAGCTTAGATCGTCCTTCCCGAGGTGAAAAACTGTTTTTT. This codes for CASSLDRPSRGEKLFF.

The J gene is TRBJ2-7, the V gene TRBV6-6; 7 nucleotides line up with TRBD1. Germline V gene lookup returns CDR1 MNHNY and CDR2 SVGAGI (reference sequence). The CDR3 is made up of 12 amino acids. Trimming cost V 6 bases and J 6 bases; bases outside gene matches: 5. CDR3 DNA sequence: TGTGCCAGCAGCGTACAGGGGCTCGAGCAGTACTTC. This sequence encodes CASSVQGLEQYF.

This rearrangement joins TRBV5-1 to TRBJ2-3; 9 nucleotides line up with TRBD1. Trimming took 4 bases from V and 10 from J; bases not matched to a gene: 4. Germline values: CDR1 SGHRS, CDR2 YFSETQ. The CDR3 sequence is 12 residues long. CDR3 in amino acids: CASSAGQGAQYF. In DNA form, the CDR3 reads TGCGCCAGCAGCGCGGGACAGGGAGCGCAGTATTTT.

The chain has TRBV11-2 and TRBJ2-1; 8 nucleotides match TRBD2. V shed 3 bases and J 4 bases; nucleotides not matched to a gene: 14. The CDR3 is 18 residues long. The germline V gene has CDR1 SGHAT and CDR2 FQNNGV. CDR3 protein: CASSFASSGRGLYNEQFF. CDR3 in DNA: TGTGCCAGCAGCTTTGCGTCTAGCGGGCGGGGTTTGTACAATGAGCAGTTCTTC.

The chain has TRBV5-4 and TRBJ1-4; unclear D gene. Deletions cut 0 bases from V and 5 bases from J, with 5 bases between. CDR3 length equals 13 residues. Germline V lookup: CDR1 SGHNT, CDR2 YYREEE (reference sequence). The CDR3 spells CASSLAGNEKLFF. The CDR3 region has the DNA TGTGCCAGCAGCTTGGCCGGGAATGAAAAACTGTTTTTT.

This rearrangement joins TRBV4-1 to TRBJ2-2; 9 positions match TRBD2. The CDR3 loop spans 17 amino acids. V lost 2 bases and J lost 5; bases outside the gene matches: 9. Germline V gene data show CDR1 as MGHRA and CDR2 as YSYEKL. DNA of the CDR3: TGCGCCAGCAGCCAACCCTGGGGTAGCGGGGGAACCGGGGAGCTGTTTTTT. Translating gives CASSQPWGSGGTGELFF.

V and J are TRBV6-2 or TRBV6-3 and TRBJ2-1, with TRBD1 as a possible D gene (5 bases). Germline CDR1 and CDR2: MNHEY and SVGEGT. There are 13 residues in the CDR3. The germline V and J ends were trimmed by 5 bases and 7 bases, with 12 bases remaining between them. The CDR3 protein is CASSDINRNEQFF. For the CDR3, the DNA is TGTGCCAGCAGTGACATAAACAGGAATGAGCAGTTCTTC.

The count of this clone is one. The chain recombines TRBV6-1 with TRBJ1-2; perhaps TRBD1 as D (6 bases). This CDR3 has 15 amino acids. Per germline, CDR1 MNHNS and CDR2 SASEGT. V lost 2 bases, J lost 5 bases, and 15 bases lay in between. Here the CDR3 reads CASSEIQGSLYGYTF. CDR3 nucleotide sequence: TGTGCCAGCAGTGAAATTCAGGGGTCCCTGTATGGCTACACCTTC.

The rearrangement links TRBV19 to TRBJ1-6; tentatively, D is TRBD1 (6 bases). V was pared by 5 bases and J by 7 bases, with 15 bases between. CDR3 size: 15 residues. In germline, CDR1 is LNHDA, CDR2 SQIVND (reference sequence). As DNA, the CDR3 is TGTGCCAGTAGTCCCGCGGACAGTCAGAATTCACCCCTCCACTTT. This translates into CASSPADSQNSPLHF.

The V and J genes are TRBV12-3 or TRBV12-4 and TRBJ1-2; D is unresolved. The V gene lost 6 bases and the J gene lost 3 bases, with 8 bases spanning the gap. The CDR3 sequence is 12 residues long. The DNA of the CDR3 is TGTGCCAGCAGACCCGGGGACTATGGCTACACCTTC. This translates into CASRPGDYGYTF.

The chain recombines TRBV19 with TRBJ2-3; 8 bases are a match to TRBD1. CDR1 LNHDA and CDR2 SQIVND come from the germline V gene (reference sequence). With V trimmed by 1 base and J by 1 base, 4 bases remained unmatched. There are 16 residues in the CDR3. The DNA of the CDR3 is TGTGCCAGTAGTATAGGGACAGGGTCAGGCACAGATACGCAGTATTTT. Its translation is CASSIGTGSGTDTQYF.

The chain recombines TRBV2 with TRBJ2-7, with 14 positions matching TRBD2. CDR1 and CDR2 from the germline V gene are SNHLY and FYNNEI. The CDR3 totals 14 residues. V lost 6 bases and J lost 7; bases outside the gene matches: 5. CDR3 loop: CASRGLAGAGEQYF. The CDR3 DNA reads as TGTGCCAGCAGGGGACTAGCGGGGGCGGGGGAGCAGTACTTC.